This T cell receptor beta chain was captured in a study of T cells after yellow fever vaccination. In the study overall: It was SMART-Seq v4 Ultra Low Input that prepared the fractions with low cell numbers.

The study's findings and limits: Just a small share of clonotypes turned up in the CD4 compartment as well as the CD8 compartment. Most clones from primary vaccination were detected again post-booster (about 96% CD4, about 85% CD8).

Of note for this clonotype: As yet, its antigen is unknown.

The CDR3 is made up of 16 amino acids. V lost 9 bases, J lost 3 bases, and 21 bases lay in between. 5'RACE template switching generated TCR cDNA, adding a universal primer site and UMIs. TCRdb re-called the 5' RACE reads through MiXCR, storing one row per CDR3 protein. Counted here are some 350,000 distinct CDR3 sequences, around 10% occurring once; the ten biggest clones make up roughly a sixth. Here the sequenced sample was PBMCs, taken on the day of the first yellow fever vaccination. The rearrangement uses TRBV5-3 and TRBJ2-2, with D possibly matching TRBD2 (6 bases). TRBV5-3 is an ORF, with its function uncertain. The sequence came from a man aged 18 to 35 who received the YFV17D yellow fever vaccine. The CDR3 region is CAIGPGLGLDTGELFF. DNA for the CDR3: TGTGCCATCGGCCCCGGGCTGGGACTGGACACCGGGGAGCTGTTTTTT.